These 20 T cell receptor beta chains share one sample of origin, sequenced in a study of T cell responses to AZD1222 COVID-19 vaccine. This table comes from immunoSEQ multiplex PCR, and its TCRdb copy is limited to in-frame clones, with some not included. The sample lists 93,000 or so clones, 88% occurring once. Sequenced material: peripheral blood, taken on day 0 of AZD1222 vaccination. These receptors came from an adult in good health.

The chain joins TRBV9 to TRBJ2-7; perhaps TRBD2 as D (6 bases). The CDR3 runs to 15 residues. Trimming removed 3 bases at V and 0 bases at J, with 13 bases between. The germline CDR1 and CDR2 sequences are SGDLS and YYNGEE. CDR3 in amino acids: CASSAGGPSSYEQYF. In nucleotides, the CDR3 is TGTGCCAGCAGCGCCGGGGGTCCTAGCTCCTACGAGCAGTACTTC. The entire variable domain, with the rest obtained from reference TRBV9 and TRBJ2-7, is as follows: DSGVTQTPKHLITATGQRVTLRCSPRSGDLSVYWYQQSLDQGLQFLIQYYNGEERAKGNILERFSAQQFPDLHSELNLSSLELGDSALYFCASSAGGPSSYEQYFGPGTRLTVT.

The chain recombines TRBV18 with TRBJ1-1; no clear D gene. The germline V gene encodes CDR1 KGHSH and CDR2 LQKENI. The V end was cut by 4 bases, the J end by 5 bases, with 8 bases between. CDR3 length equals 12 residues. This CDR3 is CASSRTETEAFF. In DNA, the CDR3 is TGTGCCAGCTCACGGACGGAGACTGAAGCTTTCTTT.

This clone was seen just once. The chain couples TRBV29-1 to TRBJ2-5, with no clear D. The CDR3 has 12 amino acids. Trimming left V 7 bases short and J 5 bases short, with 14 bases between. In germline, CDR1 is SQVTM, CDR2 ANQGSEA. Here the CDR3 DNA reads TGCAGCGACACTGGGTACGGGGAGACCCAGTACTTC. The encoded protein is CSDTGYGETQYF.

V gene TRBV11-2 combines with J gene TRBJ1-1; D perhaps matches TRBD1 (5 bases). The V end was cut by 5 bases, the J end by 3 bases, with 13 bases between. The CDR3 is made up of 14 amino acids. Germline CDR1 and CDR2: SGHAT and FQNNGV. This CDR3 is CASSPETVYTEAFF. The CDR3 DNA follows: TGTGCCAGCAGCCCAGAGACAGTTTACACTGAAGCTTTCTTT.

V gene TRBV7-8 combines with J gene TRBJ1-4, with D uncertain. V was clipped by 1 base and J by 4 bases, with 7 bases between them. This CDR3 spans 14 amino acids. Germline CDR1 reads SGHVS; CDR2 reads FQNEAQ. The CDR3 bases are TGTGCCAGCAGCTTAGAGACCGATAATGAAAAACTGTTTTTT. Translating gives CASSLETDNEKLFF.

This clone has a handful of counts. V gene TRBV5-4 combines with J gene TRBJ1-4, with 8 nucleotides matching TRBD1. With 4 bases clipped from V and 5 bases from J, the junction kept 7 bases outside the gene matches. The CDR3 has 15 residues. Germline-derived CDR1 and CDR2 are SGHNT and YYREEE (reference sequence). The CDR3 DNA follows: TGTGCCAGCAGCCAAAACAGGGGGGTCAATGAAAAACTGTTTTTT. Its translation: CASSQNRGVNEKLFF.

This clone appeared once. The chain couples TRBV7-9 to TRBJ2-7; D gene ambiguous. V lost 8 bases to trimming and J lost 6 bases, with 23 bases between them. Germline V gene lookup returns CDR1 SEHNR and CDR2 FQNEAQ (reference sequence). This CDR3 spans 15 amino acids. The CDR3 DNA is TGTGCCAGCGACGACAACCTAGGAGCTACTTCCGAGCAGTACTTC. This gives the protein CASDDNLGATSEQYF.

The rearrangement uses TRBV28 and TRBJ2-1, with a tentative D call TRBD2 (5 bases). CDR3 length: 11 residues. CDR1 and CDR2 from the germline V gene are MDHEN and SYDVKM. The CDR3 coding sequence is TGTGCTGTGGCTAGCCCCTATGCACAGTTCTTC. Its protein product is CAVASPYAQFF.

The chain is built from TRBV7-9 and TRBJ1-2; 7 nucleotides line up with TRBD1. The V gene's germline CDR1 is SEHNR and CDR2 FQNEAQ (reference sequence). V lost 7 bases to trimming and J lost 7 bases; unmatched junction nucleotides: 6. There are 12 residues in the CDR3. The CDR3 loop reads CASIRQGGGYTF. The CDR3 region has the DNA TGTGCCAGCATCAGACAGGGAGGTGGCTACACCTTC. The complete variable domain, with remaining parts taken from reference TRBV7-9 and TRBJ1-2, reads DTGVSQNPRHKITKRGQNVTFRCDPISEHNRLYWYRQTLGQGPEFLTYFQNEAQLEKSRLLSDRFSAERPKGSFSTLEIQRTEQGDSAMYLCASIRQGGGYTFGSGTRLTVV.

The CDR3 loop is CASSVEGAINEKLFF. In DNA form, the CDR3 reads TGTGCCAGCAGCGTAGAGGGGGCTATTAATGAAAAACTGTTTTTT. This sequence joins TRBV9 and TRBJ1-4; 7 bases are shared with TRBD1. The CDR3 runs to 15 residues. Trimming removed 0 bases from V and 4 bases from J; junction bases left unmatched: 3. Germline assignment: CDR1 SGDLS and CDR2 YYNGEE.

V usage is TRBV29-1 and J usage is TRBJ1-1; D is unclear. The CDR3 is made up of 14 amino acids. CDR1 SQVTM and CDR2 ANQGSEA come from the germline V gene. Trimming removed 0 bases from V and 13 bases from J, with 21 bases in between. CDR3 nucleotides: TGCAGCGTTGAAGATCACCGGCAGCCAAGTTTAGATTTCTTT. This codes for CSVEDHRQPSLDFF. Using reference TRBV29-1 and TRBJ1-1 for the parts outside the CDR3, the full variable domain is SAVISQKPSRDICQRGTSLTIQCQVDSQVTMMFWYRQQPGQSLTLIATANQGSEATYESGFVIDKFPISRPNLTFSTLTVSNMSPEDSSIYLCSVEDHRQPSLDFFGQGTRLTVV.

CDR3 in amino acids: CASSQGGEGGEKLFF. The CDR3 coding sequence is TGTGCCAGCAGCCAAGGAGGGGAGGGAGGTGAAAAACTGTTTTTT. V and J are TRBV3-1 (or the pseudogene TRBV3-2) and TRBJ1-4; possible D gene TRBD1, 5 bases. CDR3 size: 15 residues. Germline lookup yields CDR1 LGHDT and CDR2 YNNKEL (reference sequence). V dropped 1 base and J dropped 7 bases, with 13 bases sitting between them.

The chain employs TRBV2 and TRBJ1-3, with 7 bases fitting TRBD1. Germline CDR1 is SNHLY and CDR2 is FYNNEI. V trimming: 5 bases; J trimming: 0 bases; junction bases outside the gene matches: 7. This CDR3 has 16 amino acids. CDR3 in amino acids: CASSPHAGGSGNTIYF. The CDR3 nucleotides read TGTGCCAGCAGTCCCCACGCAGGGGGCTCTGGAAACACCATATATTTT.

Turning to this clone: The sample contains more than one DNA sequence encoding this CDR3. The rearrangement joins TRBV15 to TRBJ2-2, with 7 positions matching TRBD1. Germline V lookup: CDR1 LNHNV, CDR2 YYDKDF (reference sequence). After removal of 1 base from V and 1 base from J, the junction contained 0 bases not matched to a gene. This CDR3 spans 15 amino acids. CDR3 DNA: TGTGCCACCAGCAGAGGACAGGGGAACACCGGGGAGCTGTTTTTT. It codes for CATSRGQGNTGELFF.

This clone showed up just a few times. Other DNA sequences of this sample code for an identical CDR3. The V gene is TRBV6-5, the J gene TRBJ1-1, with TRBD1 identical over 8 bases. The V and J ends lost 5 bases and 11 bases, in that order; junction bases with no gene match: 7. CDR3 length equals 12 residues. Germline lookup yields CDR1 MNHEY and CDR2 SVGAGI. CDR3 coding DNA: TGTGCCAGCAGTAGCGGACAGGGAAGCGCTTTCTTT. Translation gives CASSSGQGSAFF.

The chain is built from TRBV3-1 (or the pseudogene TRBV3-2) and TRBJ2-5; 9 bases align to TRBD2. CDR1 LGHDT and CDR2 YNNKEL come from the germline V gene (reference sequence). With V trimmed by 7 bases and J by 5 bases, 8 bases remained unmatched. This CDR3 has 14 amino acids. The CDR3 DNA is TGTGCCAGCAACTGGCGGGGGGGCCAGGAGACCCAGTACTTC. Its protein is CASNWRGGQETQYF.

The chain couples TRBV9 to TRBJ2-1, with TRBD1 matching over 7 bases. The CDR3 totals 11 residues. Trimming took 7 bases from V and 7 from J; bases not matched to a gene: 2. Germline lookup yields CDR1 SGDLS and CDR2 YYNGEE. The DNA for the CDR3 is TGTGCCAGCCGCAGGGGGAATGAGCAGTTCTTC. Residues: CASRRGNEQFF.

The chain carries TRBV18 and TRBJ1-3; D might be TRBD1 (5 bases). The CDR3 length is 16 residues. V was cut by 3 bases and J by 0 bases, with 12 bases left in between. CDR1 KGHSH and CDR2 LQKENI come from the germline V gene. The CDR3 nucleotides read TGTGCCAGCTCACCCCAGGGCGTCGACTCTGGAAACACCATATATTTT. Its translation: CASSPQGVDSGNTIYF.

CDR3 amino acids: CASSLTASGQETQYF. CDR3 bases: TGTGCCAGCAGCTTGACCGCTAGCGGGCAAGAGACCCAGTACTTC. The V and J genes are TRBV7-2 and TRBJ2-5, with 8 positions matching TRBD2. V lost 3 bases to trimming and J lost 2 bases; unmatched junction nucleotides: 5. The CDR3 has 15 amino acids. Germline V CDR1 and CDR2: SGHTA, FQGNSA. The complete variable domain, with remaining parts taken from reference TRBV7-2 and TRBJ2-5, reads GAGVSQSPSNKVTEKGKDVELRCDPISGHTALYWYRQSLGQGLEFLIYFQGNSAPDKSGLPSDRFSAERTGGSVSTLTIQRTQQEDSAVYLCASSLTASGQETQYFGPGTRLLVL.

This clone was recorded only once. V usage is TRBV5-8 and J usage is TRBJ1-2; 8 bases align to TRBD1. Germline CDR1 SGHTS, CDR2 YDEGEE. The CDR3 extends over 15 amino acids. The V and J ends lost 4 bases and 4 bases, in that order; junction bases with no gene match: 9. The CDR3 reads CASSPWPGGGYGYTF. Here the CDR3 DNA reads TGTGCCAGCAGCCCATGGCCAGGGGGCGGCTATGGCTACACCTTC. Variable domain in full (rest from reference TRBV5-8 and TRBJ1-2): EAGVTQSPTHLIKTRGQQATLRCSPISGHTSVYWYQQALGLGLQFLLWYDEGEERNRGNFPPRFSGRQFPNYSSELNVNALELEDSALYLCASSPWPGGGYGYTFGSGTRLTVV.